This TCR beta chain stems from a study of blood T cells in healthy people across ages. It was with a sample-barcoded 5' primer and a J-beta primer mix that a second PCR of roughly 6 to 11 cycles was run. Using its own MiXCR run on the 5' RACE reads, TCRdb lists one record per CDR3 protein. The sample lists around 780,000 distinct CDR3 sequences; 45% to 70% were seen once. The CDR3 sequence is 14 residues long. In germline, CDR1 is SQVTM, CDR2 ANQGSEA. Trimming took 8 bases from V and 2 from J, leaving 17 bases between them. This clonotype was observed a handful of times. This receptor was obtained from a middle-aged man in good health. Material for sequencing was blood. This chain uses TRBV29-1 with TRBJ2-3; either TRBD1 or TRBD2 may supply D (5 bases each). CDR3 nucleotide sequence: TGCAGCTCCCGTCGGGGCGAGGTCACAGATACGCAGTATTTT. Encoded protein: CSSRRGEVTDTQYF.